These 17 T cell receptor beta chains originate from one sample sequenced in a study of cytomegalovirus exposure and HLA in healthy donors. With 60 Vbeta and 13 Jbeta primers, the PCR was carried out. The data were produced by immunoSEQ multiplex PCR, yet TCRdb's version contains in-frame clones alone and is incomplete. Of 150,000 or so clones in the sample, 77% were seen once. Sequencing was carried out using PBMCs. Receptors were obtained from a male donor in good health and CMV-seropositive.

This clone was observed a single time. The V and J genes are TRBV5-4 and TRBJ2-2; 13 positions agree with TRBD2. Germline-derived CDR1 and CDR2 are SGHNT and YYREEE (reference sequence). Losses at the gene ends were 0 bases for V and 5 bases for J; bases not matched to a gene: 1. The CDR3 is 16 residues long. The CDR3 region is CASSLGGLAGTGELFF. In DNA, the CDR3 is TGTGCCAGCAGCTTGGGGGGACTAGCGGGGACCGGGGAGCTGTTTTTT.

The chain is built from TRBV7-9 and TRBJ2-3, with TRBD2 matching 8 bases. The V and J ends lost 5 bases and 8 bases, in that order; junction bases with no gene match: 3. The CDR3 spans 12 residues. CDR1 and CDR2 from the germline V gene are SEHNR and FQNEAQ (reference sequence). Here the CDR3 DNA reads TGTGCCAGCAGCCCGGGGGGGGGTACGCAGTATTTT. Its translation is CASSPGGGTQYF.

The chain joins TRBV28 to TRBJ2-7; TRBD2 matches 8 bases. This CDR3 has 15 residues. Germline loops: CDR1 MDHEN, CDR2 SYDVKM. V lost 5 bases to trimming and J lost 3 bases; unmatched junction nucleotides: 9. Here the CDR3 reads CASSGESGSFYEQYF. Here the CDR3 DNA reads TGTGCCAGCAGTGGTGAGAGCGGGAGTTTCTACGAGCAGTACTTC. Full variable domain (rest looked up from reference TRBV28 and TRBJ2-7): DVKVTQSSRYLVKRTGEKVFLECVQDMDHENMFWYRQDPGLGLRLIYFSYDVKMKEKGDIPEGYSVSREKKERFSLILESASTNQTSMYLCASSGESGSFYEQYFGPGTRLTVT.

The genes are TRBV28 and TRBJ2-7; TRBD2 aligns across 8 bases. With V trimmed by 10 bases and J by 4 bases, 18 bases remained unmatched. The CDR3 sequence is 16 residues long. Germline lookup yields CDR1 MDHEN and CDR2 SYDVKM. CDR3 bases: TGTGCCACCCTCCGGGGGATCAGCGGGAGTATTTACGAGCAGTACTTC. This translates into CATLRGISGSIYEQYF.

The rearrangement uses TRBV6-5 and TRBJ1-2, with D possibly matching TRBD1 (6 bases). There are 14 residues in the CDR3. Per the germline V gene, CDR1 is MNHEY and CDR2 is SVGAGI. The germline V and J ends were trimmed by 2 bases and 4 bases, with 11 bases remaining between them. Here the CDR3 reads CASSYTGLSYGYTF. In nucleotides, the CDR3 is TGTGCCAGCAGTTACACAGGGTTAAGCTATGGCTACACCTTC.

The chain has TRBV6-6 and TRBJ1-1, with D perhaps TRBD1 (5 bases). Germline lookup yields CDR1 MNHNY and CDR2 SVGAGI (reference sequence). Trimming pared 2 bases from V and 7 bases from J, leaving 17 bases between. CDR3 length: 15 amino acids. This CDR3 reads CASSYPRSRQSEAFF. CDR3 DNA: TGTGCCAGCAGTTACCCCCGATCTCGACAGAGTGAAGCTTTCTTT.

V gene TRBV25-1 combines with J gene TRBJ2-1; D gene uncertain. V lost 10 bases to trimming and J lost 4 bases, with 5 bases between them. From germline, CDR1 is MGHDK and CDR2 SYGVNS. This CDR3 has 10 residues. CDR3 coding DNA: TGTGCCACCCTATACAATGAGCAGTTCTTC. This codes for CATLYNEQFF.

This chain links TRBV7-2 with TRBJ2-5; TRBD2 matches 10 bases. V lost 3 bases and J lost 5; bases outside the gene matches: 3. This CDR3 contains 14 residues. Germline lookup yields CDR1 SGHTA and CDR2 FQGNSA. CDR3 in amino acids: CASSLSGGAETQYF. CDR3 nucleotides: TGTGCCAGCAGCTTGAGCGGGGGGGCTGAGACCCAGTACTTC.

The rearrangement uses TRBV20-1 and TRBJ1-1; D might be TRBD1 (5 bases). The CDR3 contains 11 residues. V lost 1 base, J lost 7 bases, and 7 bases lay in between. Germline loops: CDR1 DFQATT, CDR2 SNEGSKA (reference sequence). CDR3 amino acids: CSARVGDEAFF. CDR3 nucleotide sequence: TGCAGTGCTAGAGTAGGGGATGAAGCTTTCTTT.

On this clone: This CDR3 is also generated by other DNA sequences in the sample. The chain links TRBV5-1 to TRBJ2-2; D ambiguous. Germline CDR1 SGHRS, CDR2 YFSETQ. The CDR3 loop spans 14 amino acids. The germline V and J ends were trimmed by 0 bases and 1 base, with 4 bases remaining between them. The CDR3 DNA reads as TGCGCCAGCAGCTTGGGCGGGAACACCGGGGAGCTGTTTTTT. Translated, it gives CASSLGGNTGELFF.

The CDR3 DNA reads TGTGCCAGCAGTTCAGGGGGGCAGGGTGGCGAGCAGTACTTC. Translated, it gives CASSSGGQGGEQYF. The chain is built from TRBV7-2 and TRBJ2-7, with a possible D match to TRBD1 (7 bases). V lost 6 bases, J lost 6 bases, and 18 bases lay in between. This CDR3 spans 14 amino acids. Germline V lookup: CDR1 SGHTA, CDR2 FQGNSA.

This clone came up a few times. The rearrangement joins TRBV15 to TRBJ1-6; D is uncertain. The CDR3 consists of 12 residues. The germline V gene encodes CDR1 LNHNV and CDR2 YYDKDF (reference sequence). Trimming pared 0 bases from V and 8 bases from J, leaving 2 bases between. The CDR3 sequence is CATSRDYSPLHF. CDR3 nucleotides: TGTGCCACCAGCAGAGACTATTCACCCCTCCACTTT.

This clone was observed a few times. The chain uses TRBV6-6 and TRBJ2-1; D might be TRBD1 (6 bases). Germline-derived CDR1 and CDR2 are MNHNY and SVGAGI (reference sequence). This CDR3 has 13 amino acids. The ends were cut back, 6 bases at V and 4 bases at J, with 10 bases in the middle. CDR3 sequence reads: CASSHRDYNEQFF. CDR3 in DNA: TGTGCCAGCAGCCACAGGGATTACAATGAGCAGTTCTTC.

The chain couples TRBV5-1 to TRBJ1-1; D is perhaps TRBD1 (5 bases). The CDR3 length is 15 residues. V lost 3 bases and J lost 2, with 14 bases in between. Germline V gene sequence: CDR1 SGHRS, CDR2 YFSETQ. The CDR3 sequence: CASSWVGGENTEAFF. CDR3 nucleotides: TGCGCCAGCAGCTGGGTGGGAGGGGAAAACACTGAAGCTTTCTTT.

The chain joins TRBV6-5 to TRBJ1-5; D unclear. The germline V gene encodes CDR1 MNHEY and CDR2 SVGAGI. Trimming removed 4 bases at V and 3 bases at J, with 13 bases between. CDR3 length: 15 amino acids. In DNA, the CDR3 is TGTGCCAGCAGTTCCTACGGACTACCCAATCAGCCCCAGCATTTT. This codes for CASSSYGLPNQPQHF.

This chain links TRBV5-1 with TRBJ2-1, with 14 bases that match TRBD2. Germline CDR1 reads SGHRS; CDR2 reads YFSETQ. The CDR3 has 16 residues. V was clipped by 3 bases and J by 5 bases; unmatched bases: 4. The CDR3 protein is CASSWSGLAGDNEQFF. CDR3 coding DNA: TGCGCCAGCAGCTGGTCGGGACTAGCGGGAGACAATGAGCAGTTCTTC.

This CDR3 reads CASSLPGLAGEQYF. Here the CDR3 DNA reads TGTGCCAGCAGTCTTCCGGGACTAGCGGGCGAGCAGTACTTC. The rearrangement uses TRBV6-1 and TRBJ2-7, with 12 nucleotides matching TRBD2. Trimming cost V 5 bases and J 6 bases; bases outside gene matches: 5. Germline lookup yields CDR1 MNHNS and CDR2 SASEGT. This CDR3 region has 14 residues.